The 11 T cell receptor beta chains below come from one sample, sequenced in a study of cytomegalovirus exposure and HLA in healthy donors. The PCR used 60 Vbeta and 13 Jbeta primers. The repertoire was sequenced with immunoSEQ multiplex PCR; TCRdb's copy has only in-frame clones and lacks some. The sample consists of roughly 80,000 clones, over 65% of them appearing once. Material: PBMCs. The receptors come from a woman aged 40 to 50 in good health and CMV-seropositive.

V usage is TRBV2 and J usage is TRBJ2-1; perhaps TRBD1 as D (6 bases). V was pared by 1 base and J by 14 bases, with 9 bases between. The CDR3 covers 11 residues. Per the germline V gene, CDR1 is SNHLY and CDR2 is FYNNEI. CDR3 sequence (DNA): TGTGCCAGCAGTGAAGGGGACATCGAGTTCTTC. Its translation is CASSEGDIEFF.

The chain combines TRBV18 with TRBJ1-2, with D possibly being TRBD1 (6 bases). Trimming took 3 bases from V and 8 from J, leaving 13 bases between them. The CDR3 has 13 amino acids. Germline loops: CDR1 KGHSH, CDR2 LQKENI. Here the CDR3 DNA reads TGTGCCAGCTCACCGGACAGAGGTGTGGGCTACACCTTC. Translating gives CASSPDRGVGYTF.

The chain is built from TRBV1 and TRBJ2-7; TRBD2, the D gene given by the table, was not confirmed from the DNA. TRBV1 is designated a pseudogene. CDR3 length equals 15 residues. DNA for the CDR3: TGCACCAGCAGCCAAGGTACGGGTATTTACTACGAGCAGTACTTC. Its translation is CTSSQGTGIYYEQYF.

The CDR3 loop is CAWRKIGLSYEQYF. The CDR3, as DNA: TGTGCCTGGAGAAAGATCGGTCTCTCCTACGAGCAGTACTTC. This chain connects TRBV30 to TRBJ2-7; D gene ambiguous. Trimming took off 3 bases at V and 0 bases at J, with 12 bases between the two ends. The CDR3 is made up of 14 amino acids. Germline V gives CDR1 GTSNPN, CDR2 SVGIG (reference sequence).

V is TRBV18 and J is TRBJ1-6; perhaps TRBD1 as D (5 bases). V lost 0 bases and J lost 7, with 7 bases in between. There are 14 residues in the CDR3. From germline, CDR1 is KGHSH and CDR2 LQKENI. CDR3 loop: CASSPPQGNSPLHF. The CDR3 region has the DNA TGTGCCAGCTCACCACCGCAGGGAAATTCACCCCTCCACTTT.

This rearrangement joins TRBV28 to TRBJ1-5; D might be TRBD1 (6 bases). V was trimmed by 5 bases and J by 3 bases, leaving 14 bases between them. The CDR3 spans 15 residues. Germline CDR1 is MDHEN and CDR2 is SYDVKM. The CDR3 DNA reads TGTGCCAGCAGTCCGGGGACACTTCACAATCAGCCCCAGCATTTT. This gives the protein CASSPGTLHNQPQHF.

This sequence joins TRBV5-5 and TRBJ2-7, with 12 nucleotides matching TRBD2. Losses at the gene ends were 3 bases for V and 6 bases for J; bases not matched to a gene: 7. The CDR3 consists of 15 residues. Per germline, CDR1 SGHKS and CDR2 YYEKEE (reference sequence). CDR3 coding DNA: TGTGCCAGCAGCTGGAGGCCTAGCGGGAGGGGCGAGCAGTACTTC. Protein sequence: CASSWRPSGRGEQYF.

CDR3 region: CASSFGAGGQNTEAFF. For the CDR3, the DNA is TGCGCCAGCAGCTTCGGTGCAGGGGGTCAGAACACTGAAGCTTTCTTT. The chain has TRBV5-1 and TRBJ1-1; TRBD1 aligns across 7 bases. CDR1 SGHRS and CDR2 YFSETQ come from the germline V gene. V gave up 2 bases and J gave up 1 base; unmatched junction bases: 8. This CDR3 spans 16 amino acids.

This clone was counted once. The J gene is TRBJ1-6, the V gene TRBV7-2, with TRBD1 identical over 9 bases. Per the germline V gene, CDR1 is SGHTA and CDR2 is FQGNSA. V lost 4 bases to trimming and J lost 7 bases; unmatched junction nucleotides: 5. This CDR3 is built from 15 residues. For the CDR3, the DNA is TGTGCCAGCAGCTCGCGGACAGGGGAAAATTCACCCCTCCACTTT. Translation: CASSSRTGENSPLHF.

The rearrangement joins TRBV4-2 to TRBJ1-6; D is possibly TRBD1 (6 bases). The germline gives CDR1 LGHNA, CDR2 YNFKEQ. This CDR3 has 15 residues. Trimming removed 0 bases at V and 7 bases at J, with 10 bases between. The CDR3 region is CASSQDGGQNSPLHF. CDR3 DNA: TGTGCCAGCAGCCAAGATGGTGGACAGAATTCACCCCTCCACTTT.

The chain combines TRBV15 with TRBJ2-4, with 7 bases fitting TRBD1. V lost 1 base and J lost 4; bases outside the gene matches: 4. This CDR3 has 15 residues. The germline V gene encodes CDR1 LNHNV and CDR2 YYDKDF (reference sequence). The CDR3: CATSRGGTEKNIQYF. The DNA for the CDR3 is TGTGCCACCAGCAGAGGAGGGACAGAAAAAAACATTCAGTACTTC.